Below are 22 T cell receptor beta chains sequenced from a single sample in a study of blood T cells in healthy people across ages. For the second PCR, which ran for roughly 6 to 12 cycles, a sample-barcoded 5' primer and a J-beta primer mix were used. One entry per CDR3 protein results from TCRdb running MiXCR on the 5' RACE reads. The data contain about a million distinct CDR3 sequences, roughly 50% of them singletons. Material: blood. The receptors originated from a woman in her sixties in good health.

Concerning this clonotype itself: This may be a read error: a much more frequent sequence differs by one nucleotide. The rearrangement links TRBV28 to TRBJ2-1; 12 bases are shared with TRBD2. Germline CDR1 and CDR2: MDHEN and SYDVKM. This CDR3 contains 15 residues. The ends lost 8 bases at V and 12 bases at J; junction bases unmatched: 14. The CDR3 DNA follows: TGTGCCAGCGAAAAGACTAGCGGGAGAGGGAGTGGGCAGTTCTTC. This encodes CASEKTSGRGSGQFF.

This clonotype was seen only a few times. The chain uses TRBV30 and TRBJ2-7; D is perhaps TRBD1 (6 bases). The V end was cut by 1 base, the J end by 6 bases, with 10 bases between. Germline CDR1 and CDR2: GTSNPN and SVGIG (reference sequence). The CDR3 has 12 amino acids. The CDR3 DNA follows: TGTGCCTGGAGTGCAAACAGGGTCGAGCAGTACTTC. Its translation is CAWSANRVEQYF.

This clonotype was seen a handful of times. The rearrangement joins TRBV29-1 to TRBJ2-7, with D possibly matching TRBD2 (5 bases). The end of the DNA fits TRBJ2-5 better, so the J call may be wrong. This CDR3 is built from 13 residues. Germline V gene data show CDR1 as SQVTM and CDR2 as ANQGSEA. For the CDR3, the DNA is TGCAGCGTTGAAGACGGGGTCCCCAAGACCCAGTACTTC. Translation gives CSVEDGVPKTQYF.

This clonotype was observed a few times. The chain couples TRBV28 to TRBJ2-4, with 10 bases matching TRBD2. Losses at the gene ends were 6 bases for V and 6 bases for J; bases not matched to a gene: 8. Germline CDR1 MDHEN, CDR2 SYDVKM. This CDR3 has 15 amino acids. CDR3 sequence: CASSQAGGLRNIQYF. Written as DNA, the CDR3 is TGTGCCAGCAGCCAAGCGGGAGGGCTGAGAAACATTCAGTACTTC.

The chain joins TRBV6-2 or TRBV6-3 to TRBJ2-1; 10 nucleotides align to TRBD2. V lost 0 bases to trimming and J lost 5 bases; unmatched junction nucleotides: 1. This CDR3 comprises 15 residues. Germline-derived CDR1 and CDR2 are MNHEY and SVGEGT. The CDR3 DNA reads as TGTGCCAGCAGTTACTCAGCGGGGGGGAACAATGAGCAGTTCTTC. Residues: CASSYSAGGNNEQFF.

This clonotype was observed at least ten times. The chain couples TRBV4-1 to TRBJ2-1, with D possibly TRBD1 on 6 matching bases. CDR1 and CDR2 (germline): MGHRA, YSYEKL. Trimming removed 0 bases from V and 4 bases from J, with 10 bases in between. This CDR3 spans 15 amino acids. The CDR3 reads CASSQEGAQYNEQFF. The CDR3 nucleotides read TGCGCCAGCAGCCAAGAGGGGGCTCAATACAATGAGCAGTTCTTC.

The CDR3 region has the DNA TGCGCCAGCAGTCCGGACAGGGGGCGTAACGAGCAGTACTTC. This sequence encodes CASSPDRGRNEQYF. The gene calls are TRBV5-1 and TRBJ2-7; the match to TRBD1 covers 11 bases. The trim removed 5 bases at V and 5 bases at J, leaving 6 bases unmatched. CDR3 length: 14 residues. Germline CDR1 and CDR2: SGHRS and YFSETQ.

This clonotype was counted a few times. The rearrangement links TRBV12-3 or TRBV12-4 to TRBJ2-2; the D gene is possibly TRBD1 (6 bases). This CDR3 is built from 13 residues. Trimming took off 6 bases at V and 7 bases at J, with 12 bases between the two ends. CDR3 region: CASSLNRVGELFF. In DNA form, the CDR3 reads TGTGCCAGCAGCCTTAACAGGGTCGGGGAGCTGTTTTTT.

V gene TRBV4-2 combines with J gene TRBJ2-5, with TRBD2 matching over 9 bases. There are 16 residues in the CDR3. V shed 1 base and J 6 bases; nucleotides not matched to a gene: 9. The germline V gene has CDR1 LGHNA and CDR2 YNFKEQ. The CDR3 coding sequence is TGTGCCAGCAGCCAAGTTGTCCCTAGCGGGATGAAGACCCAGTACTTC. It encodes CASSQVVPSGMKTQYF.

This clonotype was counted only a few times. The chain couples TRBV6-6 to TRBJ1-1, with a weak D call TRBD1 (5 bases). V was clipped by 4 bases and J by 2 bases, with 8 bases between them. The CDR3 covers 13 residues. Germline V gene data show CDR1 as MNHNY and CDR2 as SVGAGI (reference sequence). The CDR3 bases are TGTGCCAGCAGTTCCGGGACTAACACTGAAGCTTTCTTT. It translates to CASSSGTNTEAFF.

The chain links TRBV18 to TRBJ2-4; D could derive from TRBD1 or TRBD2 (7 bases each). The J call may be faulty, since TRBJ2-7 better matches the DNA end. This CDR3 spans 15 amino acids. Germline V CDR1 and CDR2: KGHSH, LQKENI. The CDR3 nucleotides are TGTGCCAGCTCACCTCAGGGAGGGGGCGACTACGAGCAGTACTTC. Translated: CASSPQGGGDYEQYF.

The chain has TRBV24-1 and TRBJ1-1; no clear D gene. Germline V lookup: CDR1 KGHDR, CDR2 SFDVKD. This CDR3 contains 13 residues. Trimming removed 5 bases from V and 3 bases from J, with 9 bases in between. The CDR3 region is CATSGSRYTEAFF. The CDR3 region has the DNA TGTGCCACCAGTGGGTCGAGATACACTGAAGCTTTCTTT.

The V gene is TRBV7-9, the J gene TRBJ2-5; 10 positions match TRBD1. The CDR3 consists of 15 residues. Germline CDR1 reads SEHNR; CDR2 reads FQNEAQ (reference sequence). V gave up 2 bases and J gave up 11 bases; unmatched junction bases: 11. The DNA of the CDR3 is TGTGCCAGCAGCTTATTTCCGGGACAGGGGCCAGAGCAGTACTTC. This encodes CASSLFPGQGPEQYF.

This clonotype was detected a few times. This chain links TRBV30 with TRBJ2-5, with D possibly being TRBD1 or TRBD2 (6 bases each). The CDR3 runs to 15 residues. Per the germline V gene, CDR1 is GTSNPN and CDR2 is SVGIG (reference sequence). Deletions cut 4 bases from V and 2 bases from J, with 17 bases between. This CDR3 reads CAWNLEGGGQETQYF. CDR3 sequence (DNA): TGTGCCTGGAACCTTGAGGGGGGAGGACAAGAGACCCAGTACTTC.

This chain uses TRBV5-1 with TRBJ2-4, with D perhaps matching TRBD1 or TRBD2 (5 bases each). Trimming shortened V by 6 bases and J by 13 bases, and 23 bases separated the two germline ends. The CDR3 runs to 14 residues. Per the germline V gene, CDR1 is SGHRS and CDR2 is YFSETQ. In DNA, the CDR3 is TGCGCCAGCAAAAGGGACGTAGAGGACGGGGAGCAGTACTTC. Protein product: CASKRDVEDGEQYF.

The rearrangement joins TRBV4-2 to TRBJ2-5, with D tentatively TRBD2 (6 bases). Trimming pared 8 bases from V and 2 bases from J, leaving 24 bases between. This CDR3 contains 17 residues. Germline V gene data show CDR1 as LGHNA and CDR2 as YNFKEQ. For the CDR3, the DNA is TGTGCCAGCCGAGCCAGCGTCGGCTCCGGAGGGCAAGAGACCCAGTACTTC. It yields the protein CASRASVGSGGQETQYF.

The sample holds many counts of this clonotype. The V and J genes are TRBV7-9 and TRBJ2-7; the D is unclear. Germline V gives CDR1 SEHNR, CDR2 FQNEAQ (reference sequence). The ends were cut back, 0 bases at V and 0 bases at J, with 12 bases in the middle. The CDR3 is 16 residues long. CDR3 region: CASSLALGAHSYEQYF. CDR3 DNA sequence: TGTGCCAGCAGCTTAGCGCTCGGCGCTCACTCCTACGAGCAGTACTTC.

This clonotype came up many times. The chain carries TRBV12-3 or TRBV12-4 and TRBJ1-2; 8 nucleotides align to TRBD1. The CDR3 is 13 residues long. With V trimmed by 5 bases and J by 4 bases, 3 bases remained unmatched. The CDR3 region is CASSLQGGYGYTF. In nucleotides, the CDR3 is TGTGCCAGCAGTCTACAGGGGGGCTATGGCTACACCTTC.

The rearrangement joins TRBV12-3 or TRBV12-4 to TRBJ2-1, with TRBD1 as a possible D gene (6 bases). The CDR3 covers 15 residues. Trimming removed 8 bases at V and 0 bases at J, with 14 bases between. The CDR3 protein is CASLGQQSSYNEQFF. CDR3 in DNA: TGTGCCAGCTTAGGACAGCAGAGCTCCTACAATGAGCAGTTCTTC.

The table lists this clonotype with a few counts. V and J are TRBV28 and TRBJ2-3; D is perhaps TRBD1 (5 bases). Germline V lookup: CDR1 MDHEN, CDR2 SYDVKM. The length of the CDR3 is 15 residues. Trimming removed 4 bases from V and 0 bases from J, with 11 bases in between. The CDR3 reads CASSYLTGSTDTQYF. The CDR3 nucleotides read TGTGCCAGCAGTTACCTCACAGGTAGCACAGATACGCAGTATTTT.

The table lists this clonotype with a few counts. This rearrangement joins TRBV29-1 to TRBJ2-5, with a tentative D call TRBD1 (6 bases). Germline values: CDR1 SQVTM, CDR2 ANQGSEA. The CDR3 length is 12 residues. V lost 7 bases and J lost 3, with 12 bases in between. The CDR3 nucleotides are TGCAGCGGAAAGGACAGTGAAGAGACCCAGTACTTC. Its protein product is CSGKDSEETQYF.

J is TRBJ1-2 and V is TRBV18, with TRBD1 as a possible D gene (6 bases). Germline CDR1 is KGHSH and CDR2 is LQKENI. The CDR3 length is 17 residues. The ends were cut back, 4 bases at V and 3 bases at J, with 21 bases in the middle. The DNA for the CDR3 is TGTGCCAGCTCACTAGCCCCGACAGGCAGAGGCGACTATGGCTACACCTTC. As protein: CASSLAPTGRGDYGYTF.